A selection of T cell receptor beta chains follows, all from one sample in a study of control samples from healthy donors and cancer patients. Sequencing used immunoSEQ multiplex PCR; TCRdb keeps in-frame clones, though not all of them. The profile shows around 110,000 clones, nearly 95% of them singletons. Sequenced sample: blood. The receptor source for this set is a man aged 25 to 40 in good health. CDR3s include the opening cysteine and the closing phenylalanine or tryptophan. D genes are given only for firm matches. Clone size is given for some rows only: seen once, a few or many times, or a class if the clone is expanded.

TRBV30,TRBD2,NA,15,TRBJ2-5,TGTGCCTGGAGAGGTAGCGGGGATCTGCGAGAGACCCAGTACTTC,CAWRGSGDLRETQYF
TRBV7-9,TRBD1,NA,17,TRBJ1-4,TGTGCCAGCAGCTTGGGGACAGGGGGCGCGGTAAAGGAAAAACTGTTTTTT,CASSLGTGGAVKEKLFF
TRBV5-1,TRBD1,NA,15,TRBJ1-6,TGCGCCAGCAGCTCGACAGGGGATCATGGTTCACCCCTCCACTTT,CASSSTGDHGSPLHF
TRBV15,TRBD1,NA,16,TRBJ1-2,TGTGCCACCAGCAGAGGCCGGGACAGTCGTGCTTCTGGCTACACCTTC,CATSRGRDSRASGYTF
TRBV7-3,NA,once,13,TRBJ1-2,TGTGCCAGCAGCTTCCGGGACGGGGATGGCTACACCTTC,CASSFRDGDGYTF
TRBV20-1,NA,NA,12,TRBJ1-1,TGCAGTGCTAGTGACGGGAGCACTGAAGCTTTCTTT,CSASDGSTEAFF
TRBV5-1,TRBD1,NA,11,TRBJ1-2,TGCGCCAGCGGACAGGGGGCGCGGATCTTCTTC,CASGQGARIFF
TRBV7-9,NA,NA,14,TRBJ1-4,TGTGCCAGCAGCTTAACGGGGGCTGATGAAAAACTGTTTTTT,CASSLTGADEKLFF
TRBV9,TRBD1,NA,16,TRBJ2-3,TGTGCCAGCAGCGTCATCGGACAGGGAGGCACAGATACGCAGTATTTT,CASSVIGQGGTDTQYF
TRBV28,NA,once,14,TRBJ2-7,TGTGCCAGCAGTTTAGGCCAGGCTGACGGCGAGCAGTACTTC,CASSLGQADGEQYF
TRBV11-2,NA,NA,15,TRBJ2-5,TGTGCCAGCAGCTTAGACGCGAGCAGGGGCGAGACCCAGTACTTC,CASSLDASRGETQYF
TRBV5-1,NA,NA,15,TRBJ1-1,TGCGCCAGCAGCTTGAGCGGCAACTTAAACACTGAAGCTTTCTTT,CASSLSGNLNTEAFF
TRBV6-6,TRBD1,NA,14,TRBJ1-5,TGTGCCAGCAAACAGGGGGCTAGCAATCAGCCCCAGCATTTT,CASKQGASNQPQHF
TRBV5-4,TRBD2,NA,17,TRBJ2-1,TGTGCCAGCAGCCGCGGACTAGCGGGGGGCCTCAACAATGAGCAGTTCTTC,CASSRGLAGGLNNEQFF
TRBV5-6,TRBD1,NA,15,TRBJ1-2,TGTGCCAGCAGACAGGAAGGACAGGGGATCTATGGCTACACCTTC,CASRQEGQGIYGYTF
TRBV7-9,NA,NA,12,TRBJ2-6,TGTGCCAGCAGCCGCCTGGCCAACGTCCTGACTTTC,CASSRLANVLTF
TRBV6-5,NA,NA,14,TRBJ1-2,TGTGCCAGCAGTTACTCGAACCTTCGGAATGGCTACACCTTC,CASSYSNLRNGYTF
TRBV7-2,NA,NA,16,TRBJ1-5,TGTGCCAGCAGCCTCCTTGGCGGAGGTTACAATCAGCCCCAGCATTTT,CASSLLGGGYNQPQHF
TRBV5-6,NA,once,14,TRBJ2-6,TGTGCCAGCAGCTTAAGCTCTGGGGCCAACGTCCTGACTTTC,CASSLSSGANVLTF
TRBV27,TRBD1,NA,17,TRBJ1-6,TGTGCCAGCAGTTCACCACTTAGACAGGGATATAATTCACCCCTCCACTTT,CASSSPLRQGYNSPLHF
TRBV6-5,TRBD1,NA,15,TRBJ1-2,TGTGCCAGCAGTTACGGGGGGGGACAGGTCTATGGCTACACCTTC,CASSYGGGQVYGYTF
TRBV5-8,NA,NA,12,TRBJ1-5,TGTGCCAGCAGCTGGGGACGTCAGCCCCAGCATTTT,CASSWGRQPQHF
TRBV10-2,TRBD2,NA,14,TRBJ2-3,TGCGCCAGCAGCCGGACTAGCCTGACAGATACGCAGTATTTT,CASSRTSLTDTQYF
TRBV6-6,NA,NA,13,TRBJ2-2,TGTGCCAGCAGTCGGACTGACCCCGGGGAGCTGTTTTTT,CASSRTDPGELFF
TRBV6-6,NA,NA,10,TRBJ2-2,TGTGCCAGCAGTTGGGGGGAGCTGTTTTTT,CASSWGELFF
TRBV6-1,NA,NA,16,TRBJ1-1,TGTGCCAGCAGTGAAAGTGGGGGCCCTCTGAACACTGAAGCTTTCTTT,CASSESGGPLNTEAFF
TRBV15,NA,once,15,TRBJ1-2,TGTGCCACCAGCAGATCCCGAGGGGGGGGTGACGGCTACACCTTC,CATSRSRGGGDGYTF
TRBV9,NA,NA,14,TRBJ1-4,TGTGCCAGCAGCGTGGGGGCGGGTAATGAAAAACTGTTTTTT,CASSVGAGNEKLFF
TRBV4-1,TRBD1,NA,13,TRBJ2-1,TGCGCCAGCAGCGAATACCGGGACAGGGAACAGTTCTTC,CASSEYRDREQFF
TRBV9,TRBD1,NA,16,TRBJ1-3,TGTGCCAGCAGCGTCTCGACAGGGACGTCTGGAAACACCATATATTTT,CASSVSTGTSGNTIYF
TRBV4-1,NA,NA,16,TRBJ1-6,TGCGCCAGCAGCCAAGCGTCAGGGGACTTAGGCTCACCCCTCCACTTT,CASSQASGDLGSPLHF
TRBV5-5,NA,NA,15,TRBJ1-6,TGTGCCAGCTCGGAGGGACCCTCCTATAATTCACCCCTCCACTTT,CASSEGPSYNSPLHF
TRBV19,NA,NA,14,TRBJ2-5,TGTGCCAGTAGTATAGGACCCACTTTGGAGACCCAGTACTTC,CASSIGPTLETQYF
TRBV13,NA,NA,12,TRBJ1-1,TGTGCCAGCAGCTCCAGGAACACTGAAGCTTTCTTT,CASSSRNTEAFF
TRBV19,NA,NA,13,TRBJ1-5,TGTGCCAGTAGTATAGATGTTAATCAGCCCCAGCATTTT,CASSIDVNQPQHF
TRBV4-2,NA,NA,15,TRBJ2-1,TGTGCCAGCAGCAAGCCCCCGTATCCGGGGAATGAGCAGTTCTTC,CASSKPPYPGNEQFF
TRBV27,NA,NA,13,TRBJ1-1,TGTGCCAGCAGTCTCTTAGGTACGAGTGAAGCTTTCTTT,CASSLLGTSEAFF
TRBV28,NA,NA,14,TRBJ1-4,TGTGCCAGCGGGGGGAGAAGACATAATGAAAAACTGTTTTTT,CASGGRRHNEKLFF
TRBV18,NA,NA,17,TRBJ2-3,TGTGCCAGCTCACCCCGTCGGCCCGGGGTTTCGTCAGATACGCAGTATTTT,CASSPRRPGVSSDTQYF
TRBV5-1,NA,NA,13,TRBJ1-1,TGCGCCAGCAGCTCCCTCGGGGCTACTGAAGCTTTCTTT,CASSSLGATEAFF
TRBV19,TRBD1,NA,14,TRBJ1-5,TGTGCCAGTGGTAGGACAGGCCAGGTAGGGCCCCAGCATTTT,CASGRTGQVGPQHF
TRBV5-1,TRBD1,NA,16,TRBJ2-5,TGCGCCAGCAGCTTGGGAGGACAGGGGGCACGAGAGACCCAGTACTTC,CASSLGGQGARETQYF
TRBV25-1,TRBD1,NA,13,TRBJ1-2,TGTGCCAGCAGCCCGGGACAGGGATATGGCTACACCTTC,CASSPGQGYGYTF
TRBV5-1,NA,NA,14,TRBJ2-3,TGCGCCAGCAGCTTGGGACCTAGCACAGATACGCAGTATTTT,CASSLGPSTDTQYF
TRBV18,TRBD1,NA,17,TRBJ1-2,TGTGCCAGCTCACCCAACCCGGGGGACAGGGGAAACTATGGCTACACCTTC,CASSPNPGDRGNYGYTF
TRBV9,NA,NA,16,TRBJ1-4,TGTGCCAGCAGCGCTTCCCCAGACACCTCTAATGAAAAACTGTTTTTT,CASSASPDTSNEKLFF
TRBV7-8,NA,NA,15,TRBJ2-1,TGTGCCAGCAGCTTAGGCAGGGGGGCAGTCAATGAGCAGTTCTTC,CASSLGRGAVNEQFF
TRBV10-3,NA,NA,14,TRBJ1-1,TGTGCCATCAGTGAGTCCTCCGGGAACACTGAAGCTTTCTTT,CAISESSGNTEAFF
TRBV14,NA,NA,16,TRBJ2-2,TGTGCCAGCAGCCGTTCCGGGCTAGGGAACACCGGGGAGCTGTTTTTT,CASSRSGLGNTGELFF